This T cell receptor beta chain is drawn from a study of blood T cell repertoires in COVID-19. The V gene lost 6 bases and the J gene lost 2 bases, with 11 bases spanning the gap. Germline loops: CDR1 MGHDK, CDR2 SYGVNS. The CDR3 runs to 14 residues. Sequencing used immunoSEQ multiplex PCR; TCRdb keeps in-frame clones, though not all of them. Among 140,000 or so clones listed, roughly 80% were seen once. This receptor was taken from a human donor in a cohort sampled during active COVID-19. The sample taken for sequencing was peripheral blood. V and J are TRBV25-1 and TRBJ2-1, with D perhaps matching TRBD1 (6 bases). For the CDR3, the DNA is TGTGCCAGCAGACAGGGATCCCCCTACAATGAGCAGTTCTTC. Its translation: CASRQGSPYNEQFF.